Listed below are T cell receptor beta chains from one sample, sequenced in a study of T cells after yellow fever vaccination. TCRdb reprocessed the 5' RACE reads via MiXCR and lists one record per CDR3 protein. The sample lists 50,000 to 75,000 distinct CDR3 sequences, approximately 5.5% occurring once. This specimen was PBMCs, either bulk or a sorted T-cell subset (CD4+, CD8+, memory, or dextramer-sorted; not recorded which), taken on the day of the yellow fever booster vaccination. These receptors all come from a man aged 18-30 years who received the YFV17D yellow fever vaccine. The CDR3 runs from the conserved cysteine through the conserved F or W. Each record gives: V gene, clone size, J gene, D gene, CDR3 DNA, CDR3 protein. The D gene is left open where the match is weak. Clone size is given for some rows only: seen once, a few or many times, or a class if the clone is expanded.

TRBV18	many	TRBJ2-2	.	TGTGCCAGCTCACTGCGCAAGAACACCGGGGAGCTGTTTTTT	CASSLRKNTGELFF
TRBV3-1	few	TRBJ2-1	TRBD2	TGTGCCAGCAGCCCGGGACTAGCGGGGGAAAAGTACAATGAGCAGTTCTTC	CASSPGLAGEKYNEQFF
TRBV12-3/TRBV12-4	.	TRBJ1-1	.	TGTGCCAGCAGTTTGGAGGGATACGTAGCTGAAGCTTTCTTT	CASSLEGYVAEAFF
TRBV12-3/TRBV12-4	many	TRBJ1-1	.	TGTGCCAGCAGTTTTTGGGGCGTCGGGGGGGGAGTAGCTTTCTTT	CASSFWGVGGGVAFF
TRBV4-1	.	TRBJ2-3	TRBD2	TGCGCCAGCAGGACTAGCGGGGGCCCCGGTGGAGATACGCAGTATTTT	CASRTSGGPGGDTQYF
TRBV4-3	.	TRBJ2-1	TRBD2	TGCGCCAGCAGCCAAGAGAGTAGTAGCGGGGGGGCTCGGTTCTTC	CASSQESSSGGARFF
TRBV5-1	few	TRBJ1-1	.	TGCGCCAGCAGCCTACCGCAGCAATTGAACACTGAAGCTTTCTTT	CASSLPQQLNTEAFF
TRBV7-9	many	TRBJ1-2	TRBD1	TGTGCCAGCAGCGCGGACAGGGTGAATGGCTACACCTTC	CASSADRVNGYTF
TRBV10-3	many	TRBJ2-5	.	TGTGCCATCAGTGATGTACGAGCCCCTCCCCAAGAGACCCAGTACTTC	CAISDVRAPPQETQYF
TRBV7-3	.	TRBJ2-2	.	TGTGCCAGCAGCTCGCACAGGGACACCGGGGAGCTGTTTTTT	CASSSHRDTGELFF
TRBV4-2	many	TRBJ2-3	TRBD2	TGTGCCAGCAGCCACCGACTAGCGGGGGCAGCAGCAACGCAGTATTTT	CASSHRLAGAAATQYF
TRBV4-1	.	TRBJ2-4	TRBD2	TGCGCCAGCAGCCAAGATAGGGCTAGCGGGGACCAAAACATTCAGTACTTC	CASSQDRASGDQNIQYF
TRBV3-1	.	TRBJ1-1	TRBD1	TGTGCCAGCAGCCAAGATACCCAGGGGGTCAGTGAAGCTTTCTTT	CASSQDTQGVSEAFF
TRBV5-8	.	TRBJ2-7	TRBD1	TGTGCCAGCAGCTTCAGGGGGAGCTCCTACGAGCAGTACTTC	CASSFRGSSYEQYF
TRBV5-6	few	TRBJ1-6	.	TGTGCCAGCAGCTTCCAGCCGTATAATTCACCCCTCCACTTT	CASSFQPYNSPLHF
TRBV29-1	many	TRBJ1-2	.	TGCAGCGTTGATCAGGGGCGGATTTTTGGCTACACCTTC	CSVDQGRIFGYTF
TRBV4-1	.	TRBJ1-4	TRBD1	TGCGCCAGCTCGGACAGGGCCTCGTGGGGTAATGAAAAACTGTTTTTT	CASSDRASWGNEKLFF
TRBV27	.	TRBJ2-5	TRBD2	TGTGACAGTTCGAGCGGGCTAGCGGGGGGCCCTGCGGAGACCCAGTACTTC	CDSSSGLAGGPAETQYF
TRBV6-5	many	TRBJ1-5	.	TGTGCCAGCAGCTTATCGACAGGCCACAATCAGCCCCAGCATTTT	CASSLSTGHNQPQHF
TRBV7-9	many	TRBJ2-1	TRBD2	TGTGCCAGCAGCACCCTGAATAGCGGGCACAATGAGCAGTTCTTC	CASSTLNSGHNEQFF
TRBV5-1	many	TRBJ1-1	TRBD1	TGCGCCAGCAGCCCTGGACAGGGGACTGAAGCTTTCTTT	CASSPGQGTEAFF
TRBV12-3/TRBV12-4	many	TRBJ1-5	.	TGTGCCAGCAGGCCGTCTGGGCGCGATCAGCCCCAGCATTTT	CASRPSGRDQPQHF
TRBV12-3/TRBV12-4	.	TRBJ2-2	.	TGTGCCAGCAGCCCCTTTTCCGGGGAGCTGTTTTTT	CASSPFSGELFF
TRBV5-1	many	TRBJ1-4	.	TGCGCCAGCGCCCCTGGGACTGTGATTAATGAAAAACTGTTTTTT	CASAPGTVINEKLFF
TRBV20-1	few	TRBJ1-1	.	TGCAGTGCTAGGCCGGTCTTTCGGGGCACTGAAGCTTTCTTT	CSARPVFRGTEAFF
TRBV5-4	few	TRBJ2-2	.	TGTGCCAGCAGCTTGACTAGCTTCAGCACCGGGGAGCTGTTTTTT	CASSLTSFSTGELFF
TRBV6-5	many	TRBJ1-6	TRBD1	TGTGCCAGCAGTTACCACATACAGGGGGTGAATTCACCCCTCCACTTT	CASSYHIQGVNSPLHF
TRBV2	.	TRBJ2-3	.	TGTGCCAGCAGTGAACGAGTCATCCCCACAGATACGCAGTATTTT	CASSERVIPTDTQYF
TRBV15	few	TRBJ2-5	.	TGTGCCACCAGCAGCAGGGGAACTCAAGAGACCCAGTACTTC	CATSSRGTQETQYF
TRBV4-1	.	TRBJ1-2	.	TGCGCCAGCAGCCAAGTGAAAGGGGCTGGCTACACCTTC	CASSQVKGAGYTF
TRBV6-2/TRBV6-3	.	TRBJ2-2	.	TGTGCCAGCAGCCCCTCGATAAGCGGGGAGCTGTTTTTT	CASSPSISGELFF
TRBV6-5	many	TRBJ2-6	.	TGTGCCAGCAGCGGCACAGGGTCTGGGGCCAACGTCCTGACTTTC	CASSGTGSGANVLTF
TRBV12-3/TRBV12-4	.	TRBJ2-5	.	TGTGCCAGCAGTCAGTTAGAGACCCAGTACTTC	CASSQLETQYF
TRBV12-3/TRBV12-4	.	TRBJ1-1	.	TGTGCCAGCAGATACATGAGGGCCACTGAAGCTTTCTTT	CASRYMRATEAFF
TRBV6-1	.	TRBJ1-5	TRBD1	TGTGCCAGCACCCCAGGGGGAAGTTATAGCAATCAGCCCCAGCATTTT	CASTPGGSYSNQPQHF
TRBV5-1	many	TRBJ2-5	.	TGCGCCAGCAGCTGGACACTAGGGGGAAAAGAGACCCAGTACTTC	CASSWTLGGKETQYF
TRBV18	many	TRBJ1-6	.	TGTGCCAGCTCACCACGGGACAATTCACCCCTCCACTTT	CASSPRDNSPLHF
TRBV6-6	.	TRBJ1-1	.	TGTGCCAGCAGTTACAAAGGTTGGGGGACCACTGAAGCTTTCTTT	CASSYKGWGTTEAFF
TRBV7-9	many	TRBJ2-1	.	TGTGCCAGCAGCTGGCCGGGGGAAGAGCAGTTCTTC	CASSWPGEEQFF
TRBV6-2/TRBV6-3	many	TRBJ2-7	.	TGTGCCAGCACAATCGACCACCGCTACGAGCAGTACTTC	CASTIDHRYEQYF
TRBV6-5	many	TRBJ2-5	TRBD1	TGTGCCAGCGGGACAGGGGAAGAGACCCAGTACTTC	CASGTGEETQYF
TRBV6-5	few	TRBJ1-1	.	TGTGCCAGCCGTAATCGGGGAATTGAAGCTTTCTTT	CASRNRGIEAFF
TRBV4-1	few	TRBJ2-3	TRBD2	TGCGCCAGCAGTCCCCTGGGCGGGGGTAGCACAGATACGCAGTATTTT	CASSPLGGGSTDTQYF
TRBV12-3/TRBV12-4	few	TRBJ2-3	TRBD2	TGTGCCAGCAGTGAGGGCGGGGGGGCCGGTGGCACAGATACGCAGTATTTT	CASSEGGGAGGTDTQYF
TRBV7-9	.	TRBJ2-3	.	TGTGCCAGCAGCTACCTGACAGGACGCCTGCCGGGAGGCGGGGACACAGATACGCAGTATTTT	CASSYLTGRLPGGGDTDTQYF
TRBV6-5	many	TRBJ1-1	.	TGTGCCAGCAGTTACGGGACGGGGAGAGGGGCTTTCTTT	CASSYGTGRGAFF
TRBV20-1	many	TRBJ2-2	TRBD2	TGCAGTGCTATTCGCGGGGGGACGTACACCGGGGAGCTGTTTTTT	CSAIRGGTYTGELFF
TRBV4-2	many	TRBJ2-3	TRBD2	TGTGCCAGCAGCCCGTGGACTAGCGGGGGGGCGATGGATACGCAGTATTTT	CASSPWTSGGAMDTQYF
TRBV10-3	few	TRBJ2-3	.	TGTGCCATCAGTGGGAAGGGCCGTGGTACGCAGTATTTT	CAISGKGRGTQYF
TRBV29-1	many	TRBJ1-5	.	TGCAGCGTTTTAGGCCTGGGTAATCAGCCCCAGCATTTT	CSVLGLGNQPQHF
TRBV7-6	.	TRBJ2-3	TRBD1	TGTGCCAGCAGCTTATTAGGGGGCCCCACAGATACGCAGTATTTT	CASSLLGGPTDTQYF
TRBV12-3/TRBV12-4	many	TRBJ1-4	.	TGTGCCAGCAGTGCCTGGGATGGTAATGAAAAACTGTTTTTT	CASSAWDGNEKLFF
TRBV4-1	many	TRBJ1-2	TRBD1	TGCGCCAGCAGACCTAACGGACAGGGTGGCTATGGCTACACCTTC	CASRPNGQGGYGYTF
TRBV5-6	few	TRBJ2-5	.	TGTGCCAGCAGCGCCGGGTCCGGGACCCAGTACTTC	CASSAGSGTQYF
TRBV11-2	.	TRBJ2-3	.	TGTGCCAGCAGCTTAGATGGTTACGGGGATCGAGGAGATACGCAGTATTTT	CASSLDGYGDRGDTQYF
TRBV29-1	many	TRBJ1-5	TRBD1	TGCAGCGTCGTTCCGGGACAGGGGTACAATCAGCCCCAGCATTTT	CSVVPGQGYNQPQHF
TRBV20-1	.	TRBJ2-2	TRBD2	TGCAGTGCTTGGACTAGCGGGGGGAGTGGGAACACCGGGGAGCTGTTTTTT	CSAWTSGGSGNTGELFF